The present T cell receptor (beta chain) was sequenced within a study of blood T cell repertoires in COVID-19. Study in general: Sites across the United States, Italy and Spain contributed samples from acute and convalescent COVID-19. Sample material is recorded as cDNA or gDNA derived from T cells, B-cell-depleted T cells, or PBMCs.

This clone was seen once. Original analysis: Cell counts per sample came from amplifying reference gene primers. Only in-frame clones appear in the TCRdb table, and some are missing; sequencing was by immunoSEQ multiplex PCR. The V and J calls and the clone size are those of that table, but D and trimming were determined from the DNA. This table holds 140,000 or so clones, around 80% found once. The CDR3 runs 16 residues. Germline lookup yields CDR1 SGHRS and CDR2 YFSETQ. V lost 5 bases and J lost 8, with 25 bases in between. The sequence came from a woman aged 45-65 years with acute or convalescent COVID-19. The V call is TRBV5-1, the J call TRBJ1-2; a weak D match, TRBD1 (5 bases). Sequences were obtained from peripheral blood. CDR3 nucleotides: TGCGCCAGCAGTTATAGCCCGGACACGTCCTTTAGCGGCTACACCTTC. Residues: CASSYSPDTSFSGYTF.